What follows are 23 T cell receptor beta chains derived from one specimen sequenced in a study of cytomegalovirus exposure and HLA in healthy donors. Profiling relied on immunoSEQ multiplex PCR, and the TCRdb table lists in-frame clones only, not all of them. Of hundreds of thousands of clones in the sample, 75% to 90% were seen once. Sequences were obtained from PBMCs. All receptors derive from a woman aged 18-29 years in good health and CMV-seronegative.

The V gene is TRBV5-1, the J gene TRBJ2-7, with 12 nucleotides matching TRBD2. Unmatched junction bases numbered 3, after V lost 3 bases and J lost 5 bases. This CDR3 spans 14 amino acids. Germline values: CDR1 SGHRS, CDR2 YFSETQ. The CDR3 DNA reads TGCGCCAGCAGCTCCAGACTAGCGGGAGACGAGCAGTACTTC. This codes for CASSSRLAGDEQYF.

This chain joins TRBV7-8 and TRBJ2-3; 9 nucleotides align to TRBD2. This CDR3 comprises 13 residues. Germline V gene lookup returns CDR1 SGHVS and CDR2 FQNEAQ. The trim removed 4 bases at V and 9 bases at J, leaving 5 bases unmatched. Here the CDR3 DNA reads TGTGCCAGCAGCTCAATAGCGGGAGACACGCAGTATTTT. The encoded protein is CASSSIAGDTQYF. The variable domain in full, with the rest retrieved from reference TRBV7-8 and TRBJ2-3, is GAGVSQSPRYKVAKRGQDVALRCDPISGHVSLFWYQQALGQGPEFLTYFQNEAQLDKSGLPSDRFFAERPEGSVSTLKIQRTQQEDSAVYLCASSSIAGDTQYFGPGTRLTVL.

In this sample, this clone turned up a few times. The V and J genes are TRBV27 and TRBJ2-7, with D perhaps TRBD2 (6 bases). Germline V gene lookup returns CDR1 MNHEY and CDR2 SMNVEV (reference sequence). V shed 5 bases and J shed 7 bases, with 9 bases lying between them. This CDR3 is built from 11 residues. The CDR3 sequence is CASSVGREQYF. The CDR3 nucleotides are TGTGCCAGCAGTGTAGGGAGGGAGCAGTACTTC.

This rearrangement joins TRBV5-6 to TRBJ1-3; no clear D. V lost 0 bases and J lost 0, with 4 bases in between. The germline gives CDR1 SGHDT, CDR2 YYEEEE. This CDR3 has 14 residues. The CDR3 sequence: CASSLAGSGNTIYF. The DNA for the CDR3 is TGTGCCAGCAGCTTGGCCGGCTCTGGAAACACCATATATTTT.

This chain joins TRBV18 and TRBJ1-3; D gene uncertain. Germline V gives CDR1 KGHSH, CDR2 LQKENI. V was shortened by 0 bases and J by 4 bases, with 7 bases between the two germline ends. The CDR3 length is 14 residues. The CDR3 region is CASSPPPAGNTIYF. The CDR3 DNA sequence: TGTGCCAGCTCACCACCGCCGGCAGGAAACACCATATATTTT.

The V gene is TRBV28, the J gene TRBJ1-2; no clear D gene. The germline V and J ends were trimmed by 6 bases and 5 bases, with 7 bases remaining between them. Germline V gives CDR1 MDHEN, CDR2 SYDVKM. The CDR3 contains 11 residues. The DNA of the CDR3 is TGTGCCAGCAGGCCTAGTTATGGCTACACCTTC. It encodes CASRPSYGYTF.

The chain combines TRBV27 with TRBJ1-1; D is unresolved. Germline CDR1 reads MNHEY; CDR2 reads SMNVEV (reference sequence). This CDR3 has 13 residues. V shed 4 bases and J shed 0 bases, with 6 bases lying between them. CDR3 sequence (DNA): TGTGCCAGCAGTTGGACCATGAACACTGAAGCTTTCTTT. This encodes CASSWTMNTEAFF.

The chain carries TRBV9 and TRBJ2-2; 8 bases fit TRBD2. The J segment lost 0 bases and the V segment lost 4 bases, leaving 2 bases of the junction unmatched. Germline CDR1 SGDLS, CDR2 YYNGEE. This CDR3 spans 15 amino acids. CDR3 DNA: TGTGCCAGCAGCCCGGGACTAGCGAACACCGGGGAGCTGTTTTTT. Translation: CASSPGLANTGELFF.

This clone has just one count. The chain carries TRBV19 and TRBJ1-3; D is possibly TRBD1 (5 bases). V shed 4 bases and J shed 0 bases, with 7 bases lying between them. CDR1 is LNHDA, CDR2 SQIVND, per germline (reference sequence). The CDR3 is made up of 14 amino acids. The chain's CDR3 is CASSTGHSGNTIYF. The CDR3, as DNA: TGTGCCAGTAGTACAGGGCACTCTGGAAACACCATATATTTT.

Worth noting for this clone: This sample also contains other DNA sequences that code for the same CDR3. V and J are TRBV2 and TRBJ1-4; 10 bases align to TRBD1. The CDR3 extends over 14 amino acids. Germline V gene data show CDR1 as SNHLY and CDR2 as FYNNEI. V lost 3 bases to trimming and J lost 8 bases; unmatched junction nucleotides: 3. The CDR3 is CASSEGGQGEKLFF. The DNA of the CDR3 is TGTGCCAGCAGTGAGGGGGGACAGGGGGAAAAACTGTTTTTT.

The chain links TRBV6-1 to TRBJ1-1; D uncertain. The germline V and J ends were trimmed by 7 bases and 3 bases, with 15 bases remaining between them. The CDR3 spans 14 residues. Germline V CDR1 and CDR2: MNHNS, SASEGT. CDR3 coding DNA: TGTGCCAGCACCCTATATAGGGCCGACACTGAAGCTTTCTTT. As protein: CASTLYRADTEAFF.

This clone was seen a few times. V gene TRBV19 combines with J gene TRBJ2-7, with D possibly matching TRBD1 (5 bases). V lost 7 bases and J 2 bases, leaving 15 bases between the germline ends. Germline CDR1 and CDR2: LNHDA and SQIVND (reference sequence). The CDR3 spans 14 residues. CDR3 sequence: CASTPGYRPYEQYF. CDR3 nucleotides: TGTGCCAGTACCCCAGGGTACAGACCCTACGAGCAGTACTTC.

J is TRBJ2-3 and V is TRBV7-3; D gene ambiguous. V was cut by 6 bases and J by 5 bases, with 12 bases left in between. In germline, CDR1 is SGHTA, CDR2 FQGTGA. There are 13 residues in the CDR3. In DNA form, the CDR3 reads TGTGCCAGCAGTCCCATGGCGAGAGATACGCAGTATTTT. It yields the protein CASSPMARDTQYF.

This clone was observed a single time. The chain joins TRBV28 to TRBJ1-4; D not certain. This CDR3 is 15 amino acids long. V gave up 10 bases and J gave up 3 bases, with 18 bases separating them. Germline V lookup: CDR1 MDHEN, CDR2 SYDVKM. The CDR3 spells CATQWSQEANEKLFF. As DNA, the CDR3 is TGTGCCACCCAGTGGTCGCAAGAAGCTAATGAAAAACTGTTTTTT. Looking up the rest from reference TRBV28 and TRBJ1-4 gives the full variable domain: DVKVTQSSRYLVKRTGEKVFLECVQDMDHENMFWYRQDPGLGLRLIYFSYDVKMKEKGDIPEGYSVSREKKERFSLILESASTNQTSMYLCATQWSQEANEKLFFGSGTQLSVL.

The chain joins TRBV6-5 to TRBJ2-1, with D perhaps TRBD1 (5 bases). CDR1 is MNHEY, CDR2 SVGAGI, per germline. Deletions cut 6 bases from V and 4 bases from J, with 16 bases between. This CDR3 is 15 amino acids long. CDR3 protein: CASSRQNPMYNEQFF. As DNA, the CDR3 is TGTGCCAGCAGCCGACAGAACCCGATGTACAATGAGCAGTTCTTC.

The chain couples TRBV7-2 to TRBJ2-7; either TRBD1 or TRBD2 may supply D (5 bases each). The CDR3 is 15 residues long. Between the trimmed V and J ends, which lost 6 bases and 5 bases, there was a span of 20 bases. Germline loops: CDR1 SGHTA, CDR2 FQGNSA. In DNA form, the CDR3 reads TGTGCCAGCAGACCGGGGCAGGCGGGTGGCCACGAGCAGTACTTC. Protein product: CASRPGQAGGHEQYF. Complete variable domain (other parts from reference TRBV7-2 and TRBJ2-7): GAGVSQSPSNKVTEKGKDVELRCDPISGHTALYWYRQSLGQGLEFLIYFQGNSAPDKSGLPSDRFSAERTGGSVSTLTIQRTQQEDSAVYLCASRPGQAGGHEQYFGPGTRLTVT.

This clone was picked up a small number of times. The rearrangement links TRBV10-3 to TRBJ1-6; 10 bases match TRBD1. Germline loops: CDR1 ENHRY, CDR2 SYGVKD. V trimming: 6 bases; J trimming: 10 bases; junction bases outside the gene matches: 3. CDR3 length: 13 residues. The CDR3 region has the DNA TGTGCCATCAGGGACAGGGGGGAATCACCCCTCCACTTT. Its protein is CAIRDRGESPLHF.

The chain employs TRBV2 and TRBJ2-5, with D tentatively TRBD2 (6 bases). This CDR3 has 13 amino acids. Trimming left V 7 bases short and J 1 base short, with 10 bases between. Germline V lookup: CDR1 SNHLY, CDR2 FYNNEI. CDR3: CASMREAQETQYF. The CDR3 nucleotides read TGTGCCAGCATGAGGGAGGCCCAAGAGACCCAGTACTTC.

This chain links TRBV4-1 with TRBJ1-1; D is perhaps TRBD1 (6 bases). Germline V gene sequence: CDR1 MGHRA, CDR2 YSYEKL. V was pared by 6 bases and J by 5 bases, with 16 bases between. CDR3 length: 14 residues. The CDR3 sequence: CASRRGAVETEAFF. Written as DNA, the CDR3 is TGCGCCAGCAGGCGGGGGGCGGTAGAGACTGAAGCTTTCTTT.

This chain links TRBV6-5 with TRBJ1-2; TRBD1 might be the D (5 bases). V was trimmed by 7 bases and J by 8 bases, leaving 20 bases between them. The length of the CDR3 is 14 residues. In germline, CDR1 is MNHEY, CDR2 SVGAGI. The CDR3 region has the DNA TGTGCCAGCACCTCACAAACAGGCCCCTCGGGCTACACCTTC. Translating it yields CASTSQTGPSGYTF.

This chain connects TRBV5-1 to TRBJ2-5, with D uncertain. This CDR3 spans 14 amino acids. The germline V gene encodes CDR1 SGHRS and CDR2 YFSETQ. V was trimmed by 0 bases and J by 2 bases, leaving 8 bases between them. CDR3 amino acids: CASSLVLGQETQYF. CDR3 nucleotides: TGCGCCAGCAGCTTGGTGCTGGGACAAGAGACCCAGTACTTC.

The rearrangement uses TRBV9 and TRBJ2-1; 9 bases align to TRBD2. There are 15 residues in the CDR3. The V and J ends lost 4 bases and 2 bases, in that order; junction bases with no gene match: 4. Germline-derived CDR1 and CDR2 are SGDLS and YYNGEE. Here the CDR3 DNA reads TGTGCCAGCAGCCATAGCGGGGGCCCCTACAATGAGCAGTTCTTC. This encodes CASSHSGGPYNEQFF. The full variable domain, completed using reference TRBV9 and TRBJ2-1, is DSGVTQTPKHLITATGQRVTLRCSPRSGDLSVYWYQQSLDQGLQFLIQYYNGEERAKGNILERFSAQQFPDLHSELNLSSLELGDSALYFCASSHSGGPYNEQFFGPGTRLTVL.

This clone appeared once. The chain is built from TRBV2 and TRBJ2-7; TRBD1 agrees at 9 bases. Germline CDR1 reads SNHLY; CDR2 reads FYNNEI. This CDR3 spans 14 amino acids. V was pared by 6 bases and J by 2 bases, with 5 bases of the junction left unmatched. CDR3 nucleotide sequence: TGTGCCAGCAGCGCGGGACAGGGAGCCTACGAGCAGTACTTC. Its translation: CASSAGQGAYEQYF. Full variable domain (rest looked up from reference TRBV2 and TRBJ2-7): EPEVTQTPSHQVTQMGQEVILRCVPISNHLYFYWYRQILGQKVEFLVSFYNNEISEKSEIFDDQFSVERPDGSNFTLKIRSTKLEDSAMYFCASSAGQGAYEQYFGPGTRLTVT.